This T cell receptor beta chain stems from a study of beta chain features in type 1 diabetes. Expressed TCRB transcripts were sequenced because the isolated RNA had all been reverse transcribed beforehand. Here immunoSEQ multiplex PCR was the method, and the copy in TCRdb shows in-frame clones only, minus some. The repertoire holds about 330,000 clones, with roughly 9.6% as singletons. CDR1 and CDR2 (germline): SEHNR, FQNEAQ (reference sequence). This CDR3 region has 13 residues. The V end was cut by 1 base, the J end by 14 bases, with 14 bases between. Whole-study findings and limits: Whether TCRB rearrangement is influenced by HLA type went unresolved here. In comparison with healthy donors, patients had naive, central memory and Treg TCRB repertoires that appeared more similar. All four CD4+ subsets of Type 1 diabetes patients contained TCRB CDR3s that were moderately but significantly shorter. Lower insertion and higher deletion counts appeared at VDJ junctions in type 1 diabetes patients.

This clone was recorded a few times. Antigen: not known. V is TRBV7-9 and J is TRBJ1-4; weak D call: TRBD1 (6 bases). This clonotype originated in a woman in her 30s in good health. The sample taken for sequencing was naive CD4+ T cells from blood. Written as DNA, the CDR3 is TGTGCCAGCAGCTTAGATCGTGGGGACAATCTGTTTTTT. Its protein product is CASSLDRGDNLFF.